This TCR beta chain derives from a study of T-cell reconstitution after alpha-beta-depleted transplantation in children. Unique molecular identifiers were incorporated into the prepared TCRbeta library. TCRdb called the PCR reads again in MiXCR, with one record for every CDR3 protein. The profile covers under 750,000 distinct CDR3 sequences, with more than 20% appearing a single time and 13% to 15% taken by the ten largest. Germline CDR1 SGHRS, CDR2 YFSETQ. J lost 2 bases, V lost 4 bases, and 6 bases had no gene match. The CDR3 consists of 14 residues. Study observations and caveats: Where alpha-beta T cells came from about two months after transplant was reportedly several hundred expanded graft clones. One year post-transplant, T-cell counts and diversity were largely derived from T cells produced anew. Certain patients had high TCRbeta diversity at day 60, and it came from recipient T cells and thymic progenitors that survived.

In regard to this clonotype: Its specificity is not known.

The TCR originated in a boy under two years old who had a stem cell transplant for acute myeloid leukemia, so the T cells may come from the graft donor. V and J are TRBV5-1 and TRBJ2-7; TRBD1 aligns across 7 bases. The source was PBMCs, mostly from graft donor cells, collected 360 days after TCRalphabeta/CD19-depleted stem cell transplant. This chain's CDR3 is CASSPGTDPYEQYF. The CDR3 bases are TGCGCCAGCAGCCCCGGGACAGACCCCTACGAGCAGTACTTC. Drawing the rest from reference TRBV5-1 and TRBJ2-7, the complete variable domain is KAGVTQTPRYLIKTRGQQVTLSCSPISGHRSVSWYQQTPGQGLQFLFEYFSETQRNKGNFPGRFSGRQFSNSRSEMNVSTLELGDSALYLCASSPGTDPYEQYFGPGTRLTVT.